This is a list of T cell receptor beta chains from one sample in a study of cytomegalovirus exposure and HLA in healthy donors. Sequencing was performed with immunoSEQ multiplex PCR; in TCRdb, only in-frame clones are kept and a portion is missing. The sample yields some 130,000 clones, 82% seen once. The sequenced material came from PBMCs. The receptor source for this set is a boy between 2 and 15 years old in good health and CMV-seronegative. Both conserved end residues are part of each CDR3. The order of the fields is clone size, V gene, J gene, D gene, CDR3 DNA, CDR3 protein. A D gene is named only where the DNA matches it firmly. For some rows the clone size is stated as once, few or many, or as a class when expanded; others skip it.

size: -; V: TRBV29-1; J: TRBJ2-7; D: -; DNA: TGCAGCGTTGAAGTCCCAGGGGAACCCTACGAGCAGTACTTC; CDR3: CSVEVPGEPYEQYF
size: -; V: TRBV4-1; J: TRBJ1-1; D: TRBD1; DNA: TGCGCCAGCAGCCAAGGGACAGGGGACCCGATGGCTTTCTTT; CDR3: CASSQGTGDPMAFF
size: -; V: TRBV6-5; J: TRBJ2-1; D: TRBD2; DNA: TGTGCCAGCACCATTAGCGGGAGTCGTTACAATGAGCAGTTCTTC; CDR3: CASTISGSRYNEQFF
size: few; V: TRBV13; J: TRBJ2-7; D: -; DNA: TGTGCCAGCAGCTCTAGAGGGCCCGGTTGTGAGCAGTACTTC; CDR3: CASSSRGPGCEQYF
size: medium-sized; V: TRBV5-1; J: TRBJ1-2; D: -; DNA: TGCGCCAGCAGCTTGGGCCCAGAATCTAACTATGGCTACACCTTC; CDR3: CASSLGPESNYGYTF
size: -; V: TRBV4-1; J: TRBJ1-5; D: -; DNA: TGCGCCAGCAGCCCGGAGACTCATAGCAATCAGCCCCAGCATTTT; CDR3: CASSPETHSNQPQHF
size: -; V: TRBV10-3; J: TRBJ1-1; D: -; DNA: TGTGCCACCAGGGGAACCAACAGGGAACAAGAGACTTTCTTT; CDR3: CATRGTNREQETFF
size: -; V: TRBV9; J: TRBJ2-7; D: TRBD1; DNA: TGTGCCAGCAGCGTAGCGGGACAGGGGGCGAGGGAGCAGTACTTC; CDR3: CASSVAGQGAREQYF
size: -; V: TRBV9; J: TRBJ1-2; D: -; DNA: TGTGCCAGCAGCGCTCAGGCTAACTATGGCTACACCTTC; CDR3: CASSAQANYGYTF
size: -; V: TRBV5-6; J: TRBJ2-2; D: TRBD1; DNA: TGTGCCAGCAGCTTCCGTAGGACAGGGAACACCGGGGAGCTGTTTTTT; CDR3: CASSFRRTGNTGELFF
size: -; V: TRBV11-2; J: TRBJ2-7; D: -; DNA: TGTGCCAGCAGCTTAGTGTTGGACTCTCGGTACGAGCAGTACTTC; CDR3: CASSLVLDSRYEQYF
size: -; V: TRBV2; J: TRBJ1-4; D: -; DNA: TGTGCCAGCAACAGCCCGGGACAACCAGGTGAAAAACTGTTTTTT; CDR3: CASNSPGQPGEKLFF
size: -; V: TRBV6-1; J: TRBJ1-3; D: -; DNA: TGTGCCAGCAGTGAATACATCTCTGGAAACACCATATATTTT; CDR3: CASSEYISGNTIYF
size: -; V: TRBV6-1; J: TRBJ1-1; D: -; DNA: TGTGCCAGCAGTGTGGCGGAGAACACTGAAGCTTTCTTT; CDR3: CASSVAENTEAFF
size: -; V: TRBV15; J: TRBJ1-5; D: -; DNA: TGTGCCACCAGCAGAGGACAGCTCAATCAGCCCCAGCATTTT; CDR3: CATSRGQLNQPQHF
size: -; V: TRBV6-5; J: TRBJ1-2; D: -; DNA: TGTGCCAGCAGTTACGACAGGACTTATGGCTACACCTTC; CDR3: CASSYDRTYGYTF
size: few; V: TRBV6-4; J: TRBJ2-4; D: TRBD1; DNA: TGTGCCAGCAGTGAGGAGGACAGGAGGATTCAGTACTTC; CDR3: CASSEEDRRIQYF
size: -; V: TRBV11-2; J: TRBJ2-7; D: -; DNA: TGTGCCAGCAGCTCATGGGGACTGGGGACCTACGAGCAGTACTTC; CDR3: CASSSWGLGTYEQYF
size: -; V: TRBV27; J: TRBJ2-7; D: -; DNA: TGTGCCAGCAGACCGCTCGGGGCGGGGCGAAACCCCTCCTACGAGCAGTACTTC; CDR3: CASRPLGAGRNPSYEQYF
size: medium-sized; V: TRBV6-1; J: TRBJ1-1; D: TRBD1; DNA: TGTGCCAGCAGTGTTCAGGGGGAAGGCACTGAAGCTTTCTTT; CDR3: CASSVQGEGTEAFF
size: -; V: TRBV19; J: TRBJ1-2; D: -; DNA: TGTGCCAGTAGTATAGCAAGCGGCTATGGCTACACCTTC; CDR3: CASSIASGYGYTF
size: -; V: TRBV27; J: TRBJ1-2; D: TRBD1; DNA: TGTGCCAGCAGTTCCCCACCGGACAGGGGGAGTCGGAGCTACACCTTC; CDR3: CASSSPPDRGSRSYTF
size: -; V: TRBV27; J: TRBJ1-2; D: -; DNA: TGTGCCAGCAGTCTAAGCAGGGAAACTAACTATGGCTACACCTTC; CDR3: CASSLSRETNYGYTF
size: -; V: TRBV7-9; J: TRBJ2-7; D: -; DNA: TGTGCCAGCAGCAGGACAGAAGGGGCATCGGACTTC; CDR3: CASSRTEGASDF
size: -; V: TRBV6-6; J: TRBJ2-6; D: -; DNA: TGTGCCAGCAGTTACGTTGGGGGGACTGGGGCCAACGTCCTGACTTTC; CDR3: CASSYVGGTGANVLTF
size: -; V: TRBV4-1; J: TRBJ1-4; D: TRBD1; DNA: TGCGCCAGCAGCCTCGGACAGGGCTTTAATGAAAAACTGTTTTTT; CDR3: CASSLGQGFNEKLFF
size: -; V: TRBV5-1; J: TRBJ2-1; D: TRBD2; DNA: TGCGCCAGCAGCTTGGGGGGCGGGAGGACCTACAATGAGCAGTTCTTC; CDR3: CASSLGGGRTYNEQFF
size: -; V: TRBV7-8; J: TRBJ2-1; D: -; DNA: TGTGCCAGCAGCTTAGCTTTGACCCACCGGGATCCGGTCCCCTACAATGAGCAGTTCTTC; CDR3: CASSLALTHRDPVPYNEQFF
size: -; V: TRBV7-2; J: TRBJ2-7; D: TRBD1; DNA: TGTGCCAGCAGCCAAAGGGGACAGGGAAACTACGAGCAGTACTTC; CDR3: CASSQRGQGNYEQYF
size: -; V: TRBV6-1; J: TRBJ1-2; D: -; DNA: TGTGCCAGCGAAGCGGGCCCCTTGAGCTATGGCTACACCTTC; CDR3: CASEAGPLSYGYTF
size: few; V: TRBV7-9; J: TRBJ2-1; D: -; DNA: TGTGCCAGCAGCTTTTCCGGAAGACGGACAGGGAGGGGCAATGAGCAGTTCTTC; CDR3: CASSFSGRRTGRGNEQFF
size: -; V: TRBV5-6; J: TRBJ2-4; D: TRBD2; DNA: TGTGCCAGCAGCTTGCTGGGACTAGCGGACACCAAAAACATTCAGTACTTC; CDR3: CASSLLGLADTKNIQYF